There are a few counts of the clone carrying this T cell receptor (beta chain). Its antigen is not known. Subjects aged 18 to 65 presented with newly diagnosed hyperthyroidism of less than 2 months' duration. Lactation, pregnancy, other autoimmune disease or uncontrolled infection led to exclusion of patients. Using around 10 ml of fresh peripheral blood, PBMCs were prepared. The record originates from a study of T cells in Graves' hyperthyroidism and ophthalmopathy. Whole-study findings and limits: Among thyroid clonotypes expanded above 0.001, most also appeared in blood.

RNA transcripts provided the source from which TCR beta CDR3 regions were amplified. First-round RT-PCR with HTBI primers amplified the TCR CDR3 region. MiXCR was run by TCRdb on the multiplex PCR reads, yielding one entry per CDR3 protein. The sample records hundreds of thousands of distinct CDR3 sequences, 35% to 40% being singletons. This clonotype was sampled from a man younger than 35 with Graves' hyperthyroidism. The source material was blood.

The CDR3 loop is CASNPIGQTGNTIYF. CDR3 bases: TGTGCCAGCAACCCGATCGGACAGACTGGAAACACCATATATTTT. This sequence joins TRBV7-9 and TRBJ1-3; tentative D call: TRBD1 (6 bases). V was pared by 7 bases and J by 2 bases, with 15 bases between. From germline, CDR1 is SEHNR and CDR2 FQNEAQ (reference sequence). The CDR3 runs 15 residues.